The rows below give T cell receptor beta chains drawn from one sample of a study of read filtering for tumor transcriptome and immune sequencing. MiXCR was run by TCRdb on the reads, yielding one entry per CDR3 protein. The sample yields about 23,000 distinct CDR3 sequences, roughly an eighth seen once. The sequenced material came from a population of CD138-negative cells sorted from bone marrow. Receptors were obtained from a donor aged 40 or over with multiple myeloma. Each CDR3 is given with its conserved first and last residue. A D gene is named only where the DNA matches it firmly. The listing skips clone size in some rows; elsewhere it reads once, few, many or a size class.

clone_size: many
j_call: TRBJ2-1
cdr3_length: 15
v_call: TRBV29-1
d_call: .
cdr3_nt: TGCAGCGTTGAAGGGGGGCTAAGCTCCTACAATGAGCAGTTCTTC
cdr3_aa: CSVEGGLSSYNEQFF

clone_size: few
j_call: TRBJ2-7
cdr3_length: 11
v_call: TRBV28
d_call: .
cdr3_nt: TGTGCCAGCAGTCCCCAAGGCGAGCAGTACTTC
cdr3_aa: CASSPQGEQYF

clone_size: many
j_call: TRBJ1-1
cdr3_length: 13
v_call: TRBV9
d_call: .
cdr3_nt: TGTGCCAGCAGCCCCGAGGGGAACACTGAAGCTTTCTTT
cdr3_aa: CASSPEGNTEAFF

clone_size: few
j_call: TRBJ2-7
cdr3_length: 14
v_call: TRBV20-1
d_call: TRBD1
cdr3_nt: TGCAGTGCCGACAAGGGACAGCGGTCCTACGAGCAGTACTTC
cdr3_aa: CSADKGQRSYEQYF

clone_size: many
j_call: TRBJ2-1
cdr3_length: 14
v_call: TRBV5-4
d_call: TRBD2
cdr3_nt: TGTGCCAGCAGCCTCCCAGCGGGACGAGGTGAGCAGTTCTTC
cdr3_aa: CASSLPAGRGEQFF

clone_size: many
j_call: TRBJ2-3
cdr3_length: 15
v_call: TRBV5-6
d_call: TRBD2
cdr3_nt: TGTGCCAGCAGCGTACTAGCGGGAGTCACAGATACGCAGTATTTT
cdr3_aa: CASSVLAGVTDTQYF

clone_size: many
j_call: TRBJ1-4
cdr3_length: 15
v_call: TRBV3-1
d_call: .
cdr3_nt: TGTGCCAGCAGCCAAGATCGGACCGTTAGAGAAAAACTGTTTTTT
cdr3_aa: CASSQDRTVREKLFF

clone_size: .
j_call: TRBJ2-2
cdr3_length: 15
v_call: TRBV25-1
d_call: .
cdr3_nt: TGTGCCAGTAGTGAATTCGGCGCCTACACCGGGGAGCTGTTTTTT
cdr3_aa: CASSEFGAYTGELFF

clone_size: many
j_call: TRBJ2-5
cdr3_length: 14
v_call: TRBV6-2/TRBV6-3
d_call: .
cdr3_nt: TGTGCCAGCAGTTACTCATGGGGCCCAGAGACCCAGTACTTC
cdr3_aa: CASSYSWGPETQYF

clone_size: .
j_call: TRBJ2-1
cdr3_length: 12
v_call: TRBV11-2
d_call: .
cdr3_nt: TGTGCCAGCGGCCGCACGGGGAATGAGCAGTTCTTC
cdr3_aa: CASGRTGNEQFF

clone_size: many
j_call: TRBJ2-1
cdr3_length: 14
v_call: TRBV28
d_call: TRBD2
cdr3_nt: TGTGCCAGCAGCCAGCGCGGGAGAAGCGATGAGCAGTTCTTC
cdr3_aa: CASSQRGRSDEQFF

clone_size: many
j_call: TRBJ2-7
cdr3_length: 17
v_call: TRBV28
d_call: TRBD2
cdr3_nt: TGTGCCAGCAGTTCTTTAGGATGGGGGGGGAGAGACTACGAGCAGTACTTC
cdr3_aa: CASSSLGWGGRDYEQYF

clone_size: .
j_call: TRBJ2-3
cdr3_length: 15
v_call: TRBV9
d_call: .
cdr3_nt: TGTGCCAGCAGCCCAGGCAGGTCTCTCACAGATACGCAGTATTTT
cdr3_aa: CASSPGRSLTDTQYF

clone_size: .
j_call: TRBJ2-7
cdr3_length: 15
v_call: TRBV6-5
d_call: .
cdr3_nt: TGTGCCAGCAGTTACTCGGCCTACCGGAACTACGAGCAGTACTTC
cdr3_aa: CASSYSAYRNYEQYF

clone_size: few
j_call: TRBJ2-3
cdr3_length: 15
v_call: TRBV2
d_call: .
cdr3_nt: TGTGCCAGCTCAGCCGGGACACTTAGCACAGATACGCAGTATTTT
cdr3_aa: CASSAGTLSTDTQYF

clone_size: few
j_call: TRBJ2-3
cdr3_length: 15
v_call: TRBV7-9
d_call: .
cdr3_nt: TGTGCCAGCAGCTTAGCCGACAGGAACACAGATACGCAGTATTTT
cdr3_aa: CASSLADRNTDTQYF

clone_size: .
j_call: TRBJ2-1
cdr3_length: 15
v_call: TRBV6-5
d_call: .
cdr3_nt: TGTGCCAGCAGGCTCGGGACAAGCGATCACAATGAGCAGTTCTTC
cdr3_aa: CASRLGTSDHNEQFF

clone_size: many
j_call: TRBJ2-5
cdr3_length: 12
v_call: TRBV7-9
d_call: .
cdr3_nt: TGTGCCAGCAGCGCTACCTCGGAGACCCAGTACTTC
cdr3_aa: CASSATSETQYF

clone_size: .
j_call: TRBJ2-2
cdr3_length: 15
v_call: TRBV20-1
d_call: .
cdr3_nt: TGCAGTGCTAGGTTCTCGAGACAGAACACCGGGGAGCTGTTTTTT
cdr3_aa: CSARFSRQNTGELFF

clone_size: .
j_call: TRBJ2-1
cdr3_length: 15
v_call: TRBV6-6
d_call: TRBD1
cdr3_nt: TGTGCCAGCAGTCGGGCAGGGGGCACCTACAATGAGCAGTTCTTC
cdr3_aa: CASSRAGGTYNEQFF

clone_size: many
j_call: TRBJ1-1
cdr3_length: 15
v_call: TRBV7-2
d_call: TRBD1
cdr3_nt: TGTGCCAGCAGCTTCGAAAGGGGGCCGGGCACTGAAGCTTTCTTT
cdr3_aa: CASSFERGPGTEAFF

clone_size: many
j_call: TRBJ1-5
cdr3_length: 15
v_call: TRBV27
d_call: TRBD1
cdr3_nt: TGTGCCAGCAGTGTACAGGGGGCAGGCAATCAGCCCCAGCATTTT
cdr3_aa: CASSVQGAGNQPQHF

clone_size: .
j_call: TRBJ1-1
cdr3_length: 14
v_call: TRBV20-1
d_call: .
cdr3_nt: TGCAGTGCAAACCCAGGGTTTAGGAACACTGAAGCTTTCTTT
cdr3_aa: CSANPGFRNTEAFF

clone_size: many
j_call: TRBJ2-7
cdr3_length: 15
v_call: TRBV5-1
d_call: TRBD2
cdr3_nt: TGCGCCAGCAGCGTTCTACCGGGAGGGCCGGAAGAGCAGTACTTC
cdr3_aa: CASSVLPGGPEEQYF

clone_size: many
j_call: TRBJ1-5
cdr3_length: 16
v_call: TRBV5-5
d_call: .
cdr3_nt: TGTGCCAGCAGCCTCAGGGCCCTGGGCGACAATCAGCCCCAGCATTTT
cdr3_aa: CASSLRALGDNQPQHF

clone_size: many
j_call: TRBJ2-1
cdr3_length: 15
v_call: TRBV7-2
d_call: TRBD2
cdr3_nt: TGTGCCAGCAGAGTAGCGGGAGGGCTTTACAATGAGCAGTTCTTC
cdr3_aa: CASRVAGGLYNEQFF

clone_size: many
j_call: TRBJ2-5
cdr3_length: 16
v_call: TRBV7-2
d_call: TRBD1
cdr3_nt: TGTGCCAGCAGCTCCTCCTTGGGACAGGGTTTGTTGACCCAGTACTTC
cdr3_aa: CASSSSLGQGLLTQYF

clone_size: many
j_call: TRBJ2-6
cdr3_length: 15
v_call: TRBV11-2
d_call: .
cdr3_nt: TGTGCCAGCAGCACAGGCGCGACTGGGGCCAACGTCCTGACTTTC
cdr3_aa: CASSTGATGANVLTF

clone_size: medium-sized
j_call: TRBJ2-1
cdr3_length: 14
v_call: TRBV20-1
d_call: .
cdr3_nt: TGCAGTGCTAGAGCCGGGACACTATACAATGAGCAGTTCTTC
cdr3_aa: CSARAGTLYNEQFF

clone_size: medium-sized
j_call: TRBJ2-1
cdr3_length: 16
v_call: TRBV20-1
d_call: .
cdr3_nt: TGCAGTGCTAGAGATACCACCGGACTTTTCTTAAATGAGCAGTTCTTC
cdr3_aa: CSARDTTGLFLNEQFF

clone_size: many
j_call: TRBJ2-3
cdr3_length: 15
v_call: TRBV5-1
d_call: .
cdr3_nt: TGCGCCAGCAGCCTAATTAGTGCCAGCACAGATACGCAGTATTTT
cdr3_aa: CASSLISASTDTQYF

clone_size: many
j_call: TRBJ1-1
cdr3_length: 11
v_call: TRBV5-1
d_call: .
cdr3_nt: TGCGCCAGCGTGTCGAACACTGAAGCTTTCTTT
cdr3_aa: CASVSNTEAFF

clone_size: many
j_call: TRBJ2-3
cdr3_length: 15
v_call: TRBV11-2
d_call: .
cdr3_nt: TGTGCCAGCAGCTTAGCATCGTTTTACACAGATACGCAGTATTTT
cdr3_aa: CASSLASFYTDTQYF

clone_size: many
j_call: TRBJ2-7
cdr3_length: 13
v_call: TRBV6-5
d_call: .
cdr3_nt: TGTGCCAGCAGTTACGACGGGACCTACGAGCAGTACTTC
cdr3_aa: CASSYDGTYEQYF

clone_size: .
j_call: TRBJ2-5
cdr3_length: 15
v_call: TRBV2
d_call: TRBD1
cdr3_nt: TGTGCCAGCAGGCGGGACAGGGGACAACAAGAGACCCAGTACTTC
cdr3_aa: CASRRDRGQQETQYF

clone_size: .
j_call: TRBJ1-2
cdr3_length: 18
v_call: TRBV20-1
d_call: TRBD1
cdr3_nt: TGCGGTGCTACGAAGGGACAGGGTAGTTGGAGTGGTAACTATGGCTACACTTTC
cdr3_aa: CGATKGQGSWSGNYGYTF

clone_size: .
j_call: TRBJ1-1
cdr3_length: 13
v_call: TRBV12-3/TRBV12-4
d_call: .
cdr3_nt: TGTGCCAGCAGTTCAGAGGGGAGCACTGAAGCTTTCTTT
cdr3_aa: CASSSEGSTEAFF

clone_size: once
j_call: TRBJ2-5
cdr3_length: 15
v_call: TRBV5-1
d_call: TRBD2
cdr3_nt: TGCGCCAGCGTCGAGGTAGCGGGAGCTTGGGAGACCCAGTACTTC
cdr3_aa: CASVEVAGAWETQYF

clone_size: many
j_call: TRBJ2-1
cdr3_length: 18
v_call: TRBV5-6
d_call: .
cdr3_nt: TGTGCCAGCAGCTTGACGACTTTGGGAGCCCTCTGGGGCAATGAGCAGTTCTTC
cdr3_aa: CASSLTTLGALWGNEQFF

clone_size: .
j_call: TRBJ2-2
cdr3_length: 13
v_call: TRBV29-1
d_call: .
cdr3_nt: TGCAGCGTCACGGACCCAGACATCGGGGAGCCGTTTTTT
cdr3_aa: CSVTDPDIGEPFF

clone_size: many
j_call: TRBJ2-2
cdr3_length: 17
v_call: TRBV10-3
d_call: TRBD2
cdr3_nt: TGTGCCATCCCCGCCAGCGAAGCGGGGACGAACACCGGGGAGCTGTTTTTT
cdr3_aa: CAIPASEAGTNTGELFF

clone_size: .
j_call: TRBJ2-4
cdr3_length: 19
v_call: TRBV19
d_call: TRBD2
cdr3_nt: TGTGCCAGTAGTAGTGGACTAGCGGGAGGGCCCGTGGCCAAAAACATTCAGTACTTC
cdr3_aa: CASSSGLAGGPVAKNIQYF

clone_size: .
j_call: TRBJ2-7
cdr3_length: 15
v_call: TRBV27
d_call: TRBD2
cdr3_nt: TGTGCCAGCAGTTCGGGACTAGCGGGGACCTACGAGCAGTACTTC
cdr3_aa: CASSSGLAGTYEQYF

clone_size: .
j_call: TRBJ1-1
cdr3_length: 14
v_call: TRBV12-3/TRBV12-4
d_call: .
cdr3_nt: TGTGCCAGCAACACGGGACATCCGAACACTGAAGCTTTCTTT
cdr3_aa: CASNTGHPNTEAFF

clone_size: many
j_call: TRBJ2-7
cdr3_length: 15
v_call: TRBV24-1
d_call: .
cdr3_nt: TGTGCCACCTCCCCCAACAGGTATCTCGGCTACGAGCAGTACTTC
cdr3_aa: CATSPNRYLGYEQYF

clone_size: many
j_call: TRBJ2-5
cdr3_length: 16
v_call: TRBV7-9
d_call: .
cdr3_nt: TGTGCCAGCAGCTTAGCGGTTGGCGGCGGCCAAGAGACCCAGTACTTC
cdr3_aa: CASSLAVGGGQETQYF

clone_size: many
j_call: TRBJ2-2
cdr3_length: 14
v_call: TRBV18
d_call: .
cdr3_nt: TGTGCCAGCTCACCACCCTTACTCACCGGGGAGCTGTTTTTT
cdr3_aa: CASSPPLLTGELFF

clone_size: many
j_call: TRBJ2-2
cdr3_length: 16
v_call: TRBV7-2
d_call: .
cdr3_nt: TGTGCCAGCAGCTTAGTGACTAGTGGGGCCACCGGGGAGCTGTTTTTT
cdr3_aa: CASSLVTSGATGELFF

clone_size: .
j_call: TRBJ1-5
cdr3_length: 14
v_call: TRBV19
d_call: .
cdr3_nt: TGTGCCAGTATGATCACTGGTAGCAATCAGCCCCAGCATTTT
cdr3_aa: CASMITGSNQPQHF

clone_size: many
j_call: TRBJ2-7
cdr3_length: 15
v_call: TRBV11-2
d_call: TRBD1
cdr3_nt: TGTGCCAGCAGCTTAGCGGGACAGGGGCGGTACGAGCAGTACTTC
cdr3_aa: CASSLAGQGRYEQYF

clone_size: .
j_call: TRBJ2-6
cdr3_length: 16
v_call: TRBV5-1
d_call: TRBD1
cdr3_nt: TGCGCCAGCAGCTGGGAGACAGGGCCTGGGGCCAACGTCCTGACTTTC
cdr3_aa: CASSWETGPGANVLTF

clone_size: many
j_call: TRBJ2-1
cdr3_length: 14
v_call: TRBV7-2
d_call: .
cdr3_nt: TGTGCCAGCAGTTCCCGCCCTTTGGGCAATGAGCAGTTCTTC
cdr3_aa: CASSSRPLGNEQFF

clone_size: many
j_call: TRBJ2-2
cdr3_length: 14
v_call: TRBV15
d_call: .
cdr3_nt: TGTGCCACCAGCAGAATGACTGGGACCGGGGAGCTGTTTTTT
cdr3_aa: CATSRMTGTGELFF

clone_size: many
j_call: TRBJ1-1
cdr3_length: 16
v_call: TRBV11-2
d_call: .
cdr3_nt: TGTGCCAGCAGCCCTGGACGGGGGGGGGGCAAGACTGAAGCTTTCTTT
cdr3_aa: CASSPGRGGGKTEAFF

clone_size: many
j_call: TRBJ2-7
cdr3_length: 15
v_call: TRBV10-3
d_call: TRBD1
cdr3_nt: TGTGCCATCAGTGGGGCGGGACAGGGGGCCTACGAGCAGTACTTC
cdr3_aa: CAISGAGQGAYEQYF

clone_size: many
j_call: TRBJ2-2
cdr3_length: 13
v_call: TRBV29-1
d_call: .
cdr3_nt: TGCAGCGTTGTCCTAGGACAACGCGGGGAGCTGTTTTTT
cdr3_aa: CSVVLGQRGELFF

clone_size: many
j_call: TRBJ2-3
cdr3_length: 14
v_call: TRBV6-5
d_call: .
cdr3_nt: TGTGCCAGCAGTTATTTGGGGAGCACAGATACGCAGTATTTT
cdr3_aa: CASSYLGSTDTQYF

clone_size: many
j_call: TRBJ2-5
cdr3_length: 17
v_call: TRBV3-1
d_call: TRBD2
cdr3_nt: TGTGCCAGCAGCCAAGGAAGATCTAGCGGAGGGGTAGAGACCCAGTACTTC
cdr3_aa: CASSQGRSSGGVETQYF

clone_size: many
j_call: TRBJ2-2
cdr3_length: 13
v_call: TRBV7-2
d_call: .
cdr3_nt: TGTGCCAGCAGCTTGATGGTCACCGGGGAGCTGTTTTTT
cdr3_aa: CASSLMVTGELFF